This TCR beta chain derives from a study of radiation and T cells in renal cell carcinoma. About the research overall: Nephrectomy followed 15 Gy stereotactic body radiation by 4 weeks.

Time point defined: blood 2 weeks post-SBRT. Treatment: 15 Gy SBRT to primary tumor, nephrectomy 4 weeks later. The germline CDR1 and CDR2 sequences are SGHTA and FQGTGA. With V trimmed by 5 bases and J by 9 bases, 13 bases remained unmatched. The CDR3 has 16 amino acids. This table comes from immunoSEQ multiplex PCR, and its TCRdb copy is limited to in-frame clones, with some not included. The table records approximately 23,000 clones, 81% of them present only once. The sample was blood, taken from a patient whose treatment included radiotherapy and nephrectomy. The receptor was derived from a man in his sixties with renal cell carcinoma. The chain joins TRBV7-3 to TRBJ2-1; TRBD2 matches 10 bases. The chain's CDR3 is CASSTDLAGVYGEQFF. The CDR3 DNA is TGTGCCAGCAGCACCGACCTAGCGGGGGTATACGGTGAGCAGTTCTTC.